A selection of T cell receptor beta chains follows, all from one sample in a study of blood T cell repertoires in COVID-19. Clones were sequenced by immunoSEQ multiplex PCR, and TCRdb holds only the in-frame ones, with some missing. Among around 250,000 clones listed, more than 75% were seen once. What was sequenced was PBMCs or T cells enriched from blood (not recorded which). All receptors come from a woman in her forties or fifties who had recovered from COVID-19. CDR3s leave out the opening cysteine and the closing phenylalanine or tryptophan.

j_call | v_call | cdr3_aa
TRBJ1-5 | TRBV6-2/TRBV6-3 | ASSYPGSQH
TRBJ1-5 | TRBV11-3 | ASSLGFSTGCLKGNQPQH
TRBJ2-3 | TRBV24-1 | ATSDRGTGKSTDTQY
TRBJ2-7 | TRBV18 | ASSPAGSINYEQY
TRBJ1-1 | TRBV18 | ASSPNRADEAF
TRBJ1-1 | TRBV19 | ASSIVRDTKNTEAF
TRBJ2-1 | TRBV5-4 | ASSLGSLAGAYNEQF
TRBJ2-3 | TRBV5-1 | ASSLAPLANDFPDTQY
TRBJ1-2 | TRBV5-1 | ASSFEFGLRGGYT
TRBJ2-3 | TRBV2 | ASGEQGPPDTQY
TRBJ1-5 | TRBV19 | ASQDRTASRNQPQH
TRBJ2-1 | TRBV9 | ASSVGTTTYNEQF
TRBJ2-7 | TRBV5-6 | ASSLRFNYEQY
TRBJ1-1 | TRBV19 | ASSTGGAGWTEAF
TRBJ1-1 | TRBV19 | ASSFGQGLNTEAF
TRBJ1-1 | TRBV4-2 | ASSRAELDTEAF
TRBJ2-3 | TRBV18 | ASSDSGVNTQY
TRBJ2-5 | TRBV3-1/TRBV3-2 | ASSQGQGETQY
TRBJ2-1 | TRBV2 | ATQEGTEPLSEQF
TRBJ1-2 | TRBV5-4 | ASSWTRGGYYGYT
TRBJ2-1 | TRBV25-1 | ASSESRTGGTYEQF
TRBJ1-1 | TRBV6-2/TRBV6-3 | ASSIASGPLPEAF
TRBJ2-7 | TRBV7-8 | ASSYRQGPYEQY
TRBJ2-7 | TRBV21-1 | ASRYGLARSSYEQY
TRBJ2-1 | TRBV10-3 | AISEVGAGGSYNEQF
TRBJ2-3 | TRBV19 | ASSLSGTDTQY
TRBJ2-2 | TRBV5-1 | ASRKEPYTGELF
TRBJ2-3 | TRBV28 | ASRASGSGTQY
TRBJ2-7 | TRBV5-1 | ASTPGGGGYEQY
TRBJ1-6 | TRBV6-5 | ASTADRGWSPLH
TRBJ1-1 | TRBV10-3 | AISESADYTEAF
TRBJ1-1 | TRBV14 | ASSQDRNTEAF
TRBJ1-5 | TRBV6-5 | ASKQGSSNQPQH
TRBJ1-5 | TRBV5-1 | ASSLEANYPQH
TRBJ2-5 | TRBV27 | ASSLSLGTGEETQY
TRBJ2-7 | TRBV19 | ASSLGADFGEQY
TRBJ2-6 | TRBV28 | ASSENSFGANVLT
TRBJ1-1 | TRBV2 | ASSKDRGTTEAF
TRBJ1-3 | TRBV19 | ASSQDRAEDTIY
TRBJ1-5 | TRBV28 | ASKAGYSTRSNQPQH
TRBJ1-1 | TRBV7-9 | ASSPSGGGTNTEAF
TRBJ2-1 | TRBV24-1 | ATSDFGSGSYNEQF
TRBJ1-2 | TRBV19 | ASSILQGGNYGYT
TRBJ2-1 | TRBV10-1 | ASSERTSGIDEQF
TRBJ2-3 | TRBV12-3/TRBV12-4 | ASSLYAAHTQY
TRBJ1-2 | TRBV7-9 | ASSPSGQAAFYGYT
TRBJ2-7 | TRBV27 | ASLGGSSYEQY
TRBJ1-3 | TRBV9 | ASSVAGVGRNTIY
TRBJ2-5 | TRBV6-6 | ASSQTTPSGTLQETQY
TRBJ1-2 | TRBV3-1/TRBV3-2 | ASSQGQGAPSGYT
TRBJ1-1 | TRBV19 | ASKQGLTEAF
TRBJ2-7 | TRBV14 | ASSQDFASGRRYEQY
TRBJ2-1 | TRBV27 | ASSLAGSLYNEQF
TRBJ1-5 | TRBV27 | ASSDRSNQPQH